This T cell receptor beta chain comes out of a study of long-term antiretroviral therapy in people with HIV (dated by TCRdb to between 2021 and 2024). Looking at the study overall: The earliest samples were collected approximately a decade before the 2015 WHO recommendation for immediate ART, a period when ART was typically delayed until CD4 counts fell. This retrospective serial study examined whether starting ART and sustained HIV suppression were associated with changes in the composition and diversity of the TRB repertoire in peripheral blood. A total of roughly 180 cryopreserved PBMC samples were contributed to the cohort by 30 adults with confirmed HIV infection, with samples collected serially over a mean of around 6 years (range 1-12). Among the 25 to 30 participants with HIV, eleven to twelve were female. No cross-contamination during QIAcube processing turned up in test extractions that ran a monoclonal T-cell line alongside more than 30 polyclonal samples. Study-level results and caveats: At every time point, the repertoire was dominated by expanded TRB clones first identified before ART initiation, although this dominance fluctuated and, in many PLHIV, declined after ART. The samples span the years 2004 to 2017, and the ART regimens used at that time may not be as effective as current regimens. Limited PBMC availability meant only the TCR beta chain was sequenced, without alpha chain pairing. Inferences about post-ART repertoire changes were limited because no data were available on ART adherence, viral resistance or therapy changes. Because pre-ART samples had limited cell numbers, profiling was done on unsorted PBMC rather than on sorted CD4+ and CD8+ T cells. Narrower CDR3 length ranges were observed in HIV repertoires than in controls, and an antigen-experienced repertoire with only a slight naive shift after ART was suggested by the network structure. Starting ART was linked to a significant rise in TRB diversity, yet even with long-term ART the diversity remained significantly lower than in transplant donor controls.

Inclusive of the bounding cysteine and phenylalanine, the CDR3 is 14 residues long. Left in the record is the CDR3 DNA by itself, 42 bases read in frame from the first base. Taken from the germline V gene, the CDR1 and CDR2 loops are KGHSH and LQKENI. Cut back by 3 bases and 4 bases, the V and J ends lie 10 bases apart. On this clone itself: Its antigen remains undetermined. No clone much larger than this one lies a single base away; base qualities are absent.

The immunoSEQ hsTCRB v3.0 assay was used at survey level resolution to sequence the TRB variable region. A depth of about 40,000-50,000 T-cell genomes per sample was targeted for TRB sequencing. Pooled TRB libraries were sequenced on an Illumina MiSeq with a v3 150-cycle kit. In the original analysis: Analysis of repertoires was carried out in R inside a reproducible Nextflow workflow spanning QC, data transformation and analysis. Custom analyses were implemented in LymphoSeq2, an R package for AIRR-Seq data exploration. A few samples that yielded fewer than 5000 total TRB sequences were excluded, so that approximately 170 HIV repertoires were analyzed. Among the approximately 190 HIV repertoires that were kept, 59 were collected before ART initiation and 120 to 140 were collected after ART initiation. Repertoires were downsampled to 5000 TRB nucleotide sequences, with summary statistics averaged over 100 downsampling iterations. Only TRB sequences with CDR3 regions of at least seven amino acids were retained for analysis. Two measures captured diversity: a Shannon entropy-derived clonality score and the Gini coefficient. Repertoire networks linked the top 5000 CDR3 amino acid sequences whenever two sequences differed by an edit distance of one. Antigen specificity groups and MHC restriction were predicted for TRB CDR3 amino acid sequences with GLIPH2. Known CMV, EBV, HIV or tissue antigen associations were flagged by matching CDR3 amino acid sequences against VDJdb and McPAS-TCR. Pre-ART, post-ART and control groups were compared with Wilcoxon signed-rank tests and Holm-Bonferroni correction. TCRdb re-hosts the immuneACCESS table, in-frame sequences only. Its copies lack some clones; in the studies checked, an unresolved V gene accounts for under half of them, and the cause for the rest is not known. V, J and clone size are those of that table, while D and trimming were read from the DNA. The sample table contains roughly 11,000 clones; only one count was recorded for 70% to 80% of them. About 14% of the sample belongs to the ten largest clones.

Participants were included only if at least one PBMC sample before ART initiation and at least two post-ART samples were available. Treatment was received in the United States of America by all participants with HIV. Before DNA extraction, cryopreserved samples of about 0.9-11 million PBMC were thawed and then washed. At the time of the earliest PBMC sample, participants with HIV were aged between about 23 and 54 years. Per participant, PBMC samples came from 1-4 timepoints prior to ART initiation and 2-8 timepoints following ART initiation, for a median of 7 samples. For every participant, serial HIV viral load, CD4+ T-cell count, ART history and demographic data were obtained. Genomic DNA was extracted from unsorted PBMC with a Qiagen kit on a QIAcube, processed in batches of 12 samples.

Recombination connected TRBV18 to TRBJ1-3; tentative D gene TRBD1, with 5 bases matching. Sequences were derived from unsorted PBMCs, sampled 3 to 3.2 years before starting antiretroviral therapy. This receptor was taken from a man aged 40-49 years with HIV. DNA sequence: TGTGCCAGCTCACCGGGGGGGAACGGAAACACCATATATTTT. This codes for CASSPGGNGNTIYF.